This is a list of T cell receptor beta chains from one sample in a study of OX40 agonist ivuxolimab in advanced cancers. The protocol was immunoSEQ multiplex PCR, while the TCRdb copy is restricted to in-frame clones and leaves out a portion. The profile covers about 99,000 clones, with roughly nine tenths appearing a single time and 0.25% to 0.35% taken by the ten largest. Sequencing used CD4+ or CD8+ T cells sorted from blood, obtained in a trial of the OX40 agonist ivuxolimab. These receptors originate from an adult with an advanced solid tumor such as melanoma, head and neck, liver or kidney cancer. Each CDR3 is given with its conserved first and last residue. D genes are given only for firm matches. A row's size may be missing; if present it is once, few, many or a size class.

D: .
V: TRBV28
size: .
J: TRBJ2-3
CDR3: CASPPPGSPPDTQYF
DNA: TGTGCCAGCCCGCCCCCCGGGAGTCCCCCAGATACGCAGTATTTT

D: .
V: TRBV7-9
size: .
J: TRBJ1-1
CDR3: CASSLSLNTEAFF
DNA: TGTGCCAGCAGCTTAAGTTTGAACACTGAAGCTTTCTTT

D: TRBD1
V: TRBV5-4
size: .
J: TRBJ1-2
CDR3: CASSLQGADYGYTF
DNA: TGTGCCAGCAGCTTACAGGGGGCGGACTATGGCTACACCTTC

D: TRBD2
V: TRBV14
size: .
J: TRBJ2-1
CDR3: CASSHLPTLAGGNNEQFF
DNA: TGTGCCAGCAGCCACCTCCCCACACTAGCGGGAGGAAACAATGAGCAGTTCTTC

D: .
V: TRBV7-3
size: .
J: TRBJ2-1
CDR3: CASSLFARVSSYNEQFF
DNA: TGTGCCAGCAGCTTATTTGCTAGGGTTAGCTCCTACAATGAGCAGTTCTTC

D: .
V: TRBV10-3
size: .
J: TRBJ2-3
CDR3: CAISISGTDTQYF
DNA: TGTGCCATCAGCATTAGCGGCACAGATACGCAGTATTTT

D: TRBD2
V: TRBV27
size: .
J: TRBJ2-1
CDR3: CASSLIGLAGGVNEQFF
DNA: TGTGCCAGCAGTTTAATCGGTCTAGCGGGAGGGGTCAATGAGCAGTTCTTC

D: .
V: TRBV5-6
size: .
J: TRBJ2-2
CDR3: CASSLARDFTGELFF
DNA: TGTGCCAGCAGCTTGGCCCGGGACTTCACCGGGGAGCTGTTTTTT

D: .
V: TRBV5-1
size: .
J: TRBJ1-4
CDR3: CASSYADNSLLRELFF
DNA: TGCGCCAGCAGCTACGCTGATAACAGCCTATTAAGGGAACTGTTTTTT

D: .
V: TRBV30
size: .
J: TRBJ1-1
CDR3: CAWSAPGLNTEAFF
DNA: TGTGCCTGGAGTGCCCCCGGGCTGAACACTGAAGCTTTCTTT

D: .
V: TRBV7-2
size: .
J: TRBJ2-3
CDR3: CASRPEGLGTDTQYF
DNA: TGTGCCAGCAGACCGGAGGGCCTTGGCACAGATACGCAGTATTTT

D: TRBD2
V: TRBV7-7
size: .
J: TRBJ2-5
CDR3: CASSLGGRQETQYF
DNA: TGTGCCAGCAGCTTGGGGGGGAGACAAGAGACCCAGTACTTC

D: .
V: TRBV5-8
size: .
J: TRBJ2-1
CDR3: CASTRRSQGNEQFF
DNA: TGTGCCAGCACCCGGCGGTCGCAGGGCAATGAGCAGTTCTTC

D: TRBD1
V: TRBV7-2
size: .
J: TRBJ1-1
CDR3: CASSSQTGGREAFF
DNA: TGTGCCAGCAGCTCCCAGACAGGGGGCCGTGAAGCTTTCTTT

D: TRBD1
V: TRBV5-1
size: .
J: TRBJ1-6
CDR3: CASSSDPDRADSPLHF
DNA: TGCGCCAGCAGCTCCGACCCGGACAGGGCTGATTCACCCCTCCACTTT

D: TRBD2
V: TRBV7-8
size: few
J: TRBJ2-3
CDR3: CASSGTGLAVDTQYF
DNA: TGTGCCAGCAGCGGTACGGGACTAGCCGTAGATACGCAGTATTTT

D: .
V: TRBV6-5
size: .
J: TRBJ2-3
CDR3: CASSYNPASSDTQYF
DNA: TGTGCCAGCAGTTACAACCCCGCATCCTCAGATACGCAGTATTTT

D: .
V: TRBV4-2
size: .
J: TRBJ1-5
CDR3: CASSSRASYSNQPQHF
DNA: TGTGCCAGCAGCTCCCGGGCCTCTTATAGCAATCAGCCCCAGCATTTT

D: TRBD2
V: TRBV10-2
size: .
J: TRBJ2-1
CDR3: CASRLAGGPEGEQFF
DNA: TGCGCCAGCAGGTTAGCGGGAGGGCCCGAAGGTGAGCAGTTCTTC

D: TRBD2
V: TRBV10-2
size: .
J: TRBJ2-1
CDR3: CASSEHPGLANEQFF
DNA: TGCGCCAGCAGCGAACATCCGGGACTAGCGAATGAGCAGTTCTTC

D: .
V: TRBV18
size: .
J: TRBJ2-7
CDR3: CASSGGLAVYEQYF
DNA: TGTGCCAGCTCAGGGGGGCTAGCGGTCTACGAGCAGTACTTC

D: .
V: TRBV11-2
size: .
J: TRBJ2-5
CDR3: CASSSDPLETQYF
DNA: TGTGCCAGCAGCTCGGACCCCCTAGAGACCCAGTACTTC

D: TRBD1
V: TRBV28
size: .
J: TRBJ1-5
CDR3: CASSPGGAENQPQHF
DNA: TGTGCCAGCAGTCCAGGGGGCGCTGAAAATCAGCCCCAGCATTTT

D: .
V: TRBV7-6
size: once
J: TRBJ1-5
CDR3: CASSRTENQPQHF
DNA: TGTGCCAGCAGCCGTACAGAGAATCAGCCCCAGCATTTT

D: .
V: TRBV2
size: .
J: TRBJ2-1
CDR3: CASRFTDNEQFF
DNA: TGTGCCAGCAGGTTCACAGATAATGAGCAGTTCTTC

D: .
V: TRBV7-6
size: .
J: TRBJ2-3
CDR3: CASSLGLASAQDTQYF
DNA: TGTGCCAGCAGCTTAGGCCTCGCTAGCGCGCAGGATACGCAGTATTTT

D: TRBD1
V: TRBV7-8
size: .
J: TRBJ1-2
CDR3: CASSLRTGLRGYTF
DNA: TGTGCCAGCAGCCTCCGGACAGGCCTGCGGGGCTACACCTTC

D: TRBD1
V: TRBV5-1
size: .
J: TRBJ2-2
CDR3: CASSSTGTGETGELFF
DNA: TGCGCCAGCAGCAGTACCGGGACAGGGGAAACCGGGGAGCTGTTTTTT

D: .
V: TRBV7-9
size: .
J: TRBJ2-5
CDR3: CASSLGQGGLETQYF
DNA: TGTGCCAGCAGCTTAGGGCAGGGCGGATTAGAGACCCAGTACTTC

D: TRBD2
V: TRBV6-1
size: .
J: TRBJ2-1
CDR3: CASSAGLAGANEQFF
DNA: TGTGCCAGCAGTGCCGGGCTAGCGGGGGCCAATGAGCAGTTCTTC

D: .
V: TRBV6-5
size: .
J: TRBJ2-5
CDR3: CASSYKLQETQYF
DNA: TGTGCCAGCAGTTACAAACTTCAAGAGACCCAGTACTTC

D: TRBD2
V: TRBV15
size: .
J: TRBJ2-5
CDR3: CATSRDGLAGAQDF
DNA: TGTGCCACCAGCAGAGATGGTCTAGCGGGAGCGCAGGACTTC

D: .
V: TRBV18
size: .
J: TRBJ2-2
CDR3: CASSPPNSGFGELFF
DNA: TGTGCCAGCTCACCACCGAATTCGGGATTCGGGGAGCTGTTTTTT

D: TRBD1
V: TRBV28
size: .
J: TRBJ2-7
CDR3: CASSGQGAYEQYF
DNA: TGTGCCAGTTCGGGACAGGGGGCCTACGAGCAGTACTTC

D: .
V: TRBV7-2
size: .
J: TRBJ2-2
CDR3: CASSLVHRPPRNTGELFF
DNA: TGTGCCAGCAGCTTAGTTCACCGGCCACCGAGGAACACCGGGGAGCTGTTTTTT

D: .
V: TRBV28
size: .
J: TRBJ2-2
CDR3: CASSLSQGRGGQLFF
DNA: TGTGCCAGCAGTTTATCTCAGGGGAGGGGCGGGCAGCTGTTTTTT

D: TRBD1
V: TRBV7-2
size: .
J: TRBJ1-5
CDR3: CASSVGTGGGQPQHF
DNA: TGTGCCAGCAGCGTAGGAACAGGGGGCGGTCAGCCCCAGCATTTT

D: .
V: TRBV5-1
size: few
J: TRBJ2-6
CDR3: CASSPPNSGANVLTF
DNA: TGCGCCAGCAGCCCCCCCAACTCTGGGGCCAACGTCCTGACTTTC

D: TRBD1
V: TRBV9
size: .
J: TRBJ2-5
CDR3: CASSDDRGFKETQYF
DNA: TGTGCCAGCAGCGATGACAGGGGGTTTAAAGAGACCCAGTACTTC

D: TRBD2
V: TRBV19
size: .
J: TRBJ2-1
CDR3: CASTPGGPGGGDNEQFF
DNA: TGTGCCAGTACCCCGGGCGGACCGGGGGGAGGAGATAATGAGCAGTTCTTC

D: .
V: TRBV7-9
size: .
J: TRBJ2-1
CDR3: CASSSPTGTANEQFF
DNA: TGTGCCAGCAGCTCCCCAACGGGAACGGCTAATGAGCAGTTCTTC

D: .
V: TRBV6-5
size: .
J: TRBJ1-5
CDR3: CASSYGVNQPQHF
DNA: TGTGCCAGCAGTTACGGGGTCAATCAGCCCCAGCATTTT

D: .
V: TRBV6-6
size: .
J: TRBJ1-5
CDR3: CASRGRGNQPQHF
DNA: TGTGCCAGCAGGGGTCGGGGCAATCAGCCCCAGCATTTT